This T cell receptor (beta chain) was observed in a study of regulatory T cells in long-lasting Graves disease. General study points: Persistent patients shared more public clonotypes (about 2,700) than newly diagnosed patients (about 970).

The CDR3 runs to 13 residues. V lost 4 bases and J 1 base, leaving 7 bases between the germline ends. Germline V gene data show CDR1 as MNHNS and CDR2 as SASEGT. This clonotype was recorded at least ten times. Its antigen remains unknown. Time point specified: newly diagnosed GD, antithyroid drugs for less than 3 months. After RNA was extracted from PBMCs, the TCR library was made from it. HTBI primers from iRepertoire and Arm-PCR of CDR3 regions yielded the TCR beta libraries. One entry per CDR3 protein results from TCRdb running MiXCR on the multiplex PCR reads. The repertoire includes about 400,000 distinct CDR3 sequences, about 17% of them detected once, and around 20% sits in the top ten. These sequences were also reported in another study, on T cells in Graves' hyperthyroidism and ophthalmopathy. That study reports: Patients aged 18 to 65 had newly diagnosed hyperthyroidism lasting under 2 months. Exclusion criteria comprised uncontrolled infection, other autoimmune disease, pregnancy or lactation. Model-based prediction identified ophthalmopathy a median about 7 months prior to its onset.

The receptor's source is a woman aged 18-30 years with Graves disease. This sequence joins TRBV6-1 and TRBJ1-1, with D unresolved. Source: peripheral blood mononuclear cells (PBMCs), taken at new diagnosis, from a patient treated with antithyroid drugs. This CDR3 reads CASSVTENTEAFF. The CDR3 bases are TGTGCCAGCAGTGTGACCGAGAACACTGAAGCTTTCTTT.